These T cell receptor beta chains were read from a single sample in a study of blood T cell repertoires in COVID-19. Produced via immunoSEQ multiplex PCR; TCRdb's table is partial and in-frame only. This sample carries approximately 270,000 clones, around nine tenths of them seen once, and the ten largest clones take roughly 2.1%. Sample: peripheral blood. The receptors stem from a man between 50 and 59 years old with acute or convalescent COVID-19. The CDR3 runs from the conserved cysteine through the conserved F or W. Each record gives: clone size, D gene, V gene, J gene, CDR3 DNA, CDR3 protein. A D gene is named only where the DNA matches it firmly. Clone size is shown for a subset of rows, as once, few, many or a class of expanded clone.

size: -; D: -; V: TRBV29-1; J: TRBJ1-2; DNA: TGCAGCGTTGATGGCTACTATGGCTACACCTTC; CDR3: CSVDGYYGYTF
size: -; D: -; V: TRBV28; J: TRBJ1-6; DNA: TGTGCCAGCAGCCCTGGCAGGGTTGATTCACCCCTCCACTTT; CDR3: CASSPGRVDSPLHF
size: -; D: TRBD1; V: TRBV19; J: TRBJ2-5; DNA: TGTGCCAGTAGTATAGGACAGGGGAGAGAGACCCAGTACTTC; CDR3: CASSIGQGRETQYF
size: few; D: -; V: TRBV6-5; J: TRBJ1-4; DNA: TGTGCCAGCAGTCCCCTGTCTACCAGGGGTGAAAAACTGTTTTTT; CDR3: CASSPLSTRGEKLFF
size: -; D: -; V: TRBV6-5; J: TRBJ2-7; DNA: TGTGCCAGCAGTTACTCATACCCGGACGAGCAGTACTTC; CDR3: CASSYSYPDEQYF
size: -; D: -; V: TRBV6-1; J: TRBJ1-5; DNA: TGTGCCAGCAGTGAAGGGGAGGGCAATCAGCCCCAGCATTTT; CDR3: CASSEGEGNQPQHF
size: -; D: -; V: TRBV9; J: TRBJ2-5; DNA: TGTGCCAGCAGCTTTCGGACTGACCCCTTGGGGACCCAGTACTTC; CDR3: CASSFRTDPLGTQYF
size: once; D: -; V: TRBV3-1/TRBV3-2; J: TRBJ2-3; DNA: TGTGCCAGCAGCTCCAGGGGGGCAGATACGCAGTATTTT; CDR3: CASSSRGADTQYF
size: -; D: TRBD2; V: TRBV7-3; J: TRBJ2-5; DNA: TGTGCCAGCAGCTTAAATAGCGGGGGGCTAGAGACCCAGTACTTC; CDR3: CASSLNSGGLETQYF
size: -; D: TRBD2; V: TRBV10-2; J: TRBJ2-7; DNA: TGCGCCAGCAGTGAATTGGGACTAGCCTACGAGCAGTACTTC; CDR3: CASSELGLAYEQYF
size: -; D: -; V: TRBV5-1; J: TRBJ2-1; DNA: TGCGCCAGCACTGCAGCGCTAAGCTCCTACAATGAGCAGTTCTTC; CDR3: CASTAALSSYNEQFF
size: -; D: -; V: TRBV6-5; J: TRBJ1-2; DNA: TGTGCCAGCAGTCGGGGGGCTGGATATGGCTACACCTTC; CDR3: CASSRGAGYGYTF
size: -; D: TRBD2; V: TRBV7-8; J: TRBJ2-1; DNA: TGTGCCAGCAGCACCCCTCCGACTCGTCCGGGGGGGAGTGAGCAGTTCTTC; CDR3: CASSTPPTRPGGSEQFF
size: -; D: TRBD2; V: TRBV11-1; J: TRBJ2-1; DNA: TGTGCCAGCAGCCTCATAGCGGGGGCGGGGTATAATGAGCAGTTCTTC; CDR3: CASSLIAGAGYNEQFF
size: -; D: -; V: TRBV7-9; J: TRBJ1-2; DNA: TGTGCCAGCAGACCCCGGGGGTACGGTGGCTACACCTTC; CDR3: CASRPRGYGGYTF
size: -; D: -; V: TRBV30; J: TRBJ1-5; DNA: TGTGCCTGGAGTCCCCGTCTGAATCAGCCCCAGCATTTT; CDR3: CAWSPRLNQPQHF
size: -; D: -; V: TRBV4-2; J: TRBJ2-1; DNA: TGTGCCAGCAGCCAAGAGGAGGGAGGAAATGAGCAGTTCTTC; CDR3: CASSQEEGGNEQFF
size: -; D: -; V: TRBV27; J: TRBJ1-1; DNA: TGTGCCAGCAGTTTATCGAGGAGGACTGAAGCTTTCTTT; CDR3: CASSLSRRTEAFF
size: -; D: TRBD2; V: TRBV19; J: TRBJ2-1; DNA: TGTGCCAGTAAACAAGGGGCACTAGCGGGAGGGGGTGAGCAGTTCTTC; CDR3: CASKQGALAGGGEQFF
size: -; D: TRBD1; V: TRBV5-1; J: TRBJ1-4; DNA: TGCGCCAGCAGCGATCCCCAGGGGGTAAATGAAAAACTGTTTTTT; CDR3: CASSDPQGVNEKLFF
size: -; D: TRBD1; V: TRBV18; J: TRBJ1-1; DNA: TGTGCCAGCTCACGGGGACAGGGGTTCAACACTGAAGCTTTCTTT; CDR3: CASSRGQGFNTEAFF
size: once; D: -; V: TRBV6-2/TRBV6-3; J: TRBJ1-1; DNA: TGTGCCAGCAGCCCACAGGGTTTGGGGGCTGAAGCTTTCTTT; CDR3: CASSPQGLGAEAFF
size: -; D: TRBD2; V: TRBV9; J: TRBJ2-3; DNA: TGTGCCAGCAGTGAGCGGGGGGGGACAGATACGCAGTATTTT; CDR3: CASSERGGTDTQYF
size: -; D: -; V: TRBV7-8; J: TRBJ2-5; DNA: TGTGCCAGCAGCACTGGATCGCGGGAGACCCAGTACTTC; CDR3: CASSTGSRETQYF
size: -; D: -; V: TRBV10-2; J: TRBJ1-2; DNA: TGCGCCAGCAGCTCCGACAGCGACTATGGCTACACCTTC; CDR3: CASSSDSDYGYTF
size: -; D: TRBD1; V: TRBV7-2; J: TRBJ2-2; DNA: TGTGCCAGCAGCTTACAGGGGGCGGGCGGGGAGCTGTTTTTT; CDR3: CASSLQGAGGELFF
size: -; D: -; V: TRBV15; J: TRBJ1-1; DNA: TGTGCCACCAGCTTATCCCCGAACACTGAAGCTTTCTTT; CDR3: CATSLSPNTEAFF
size: -; D: -; V: TRBV19; J: TRBJ2-1; DNA: TGTGCCAGTAGTATAGACGCCCCCCTTGTGAGCTCCTACAATGAGCAGTTCTTC; CDR3: CASSIDAPLVSSYNEQFF
size: -; D: -; V: TRBV18; J: TRBJ1-1; DNA: TGTGCCAGCTCCCCTGGGCCGGCGGGCACTGAAGCTTTCTTT; CDR3: CASSPGPAGTEAFF
size: -; D: TRBD1; V: TRBV7-8; J: TRBJ1-4; DNA: TGTGCCAGCAGCCCGGACAGGGGGCGACTGTTTTTT; CDR3: CASSPDRGRLFF
size: -; D: -; V: TRBV5-8; J: TRBJ1-3; DNA: TGTGCCAGCAGCCGACTCGGAAACACCATATATTTT; CDR3: CASSRLGNTIYF
size: once; D: -; V: TRBV2; J: TRBJ1-5; DNA: TGTGCCAGCAGTGAAGCGGTCAGGGATCAGCCCCAGCATTTT; CDR3: CASSEAVRDQPQHF
size: -; D: -; V: TRBV6-5; J: TRBJ1-1; DNA: TGTGCCAGCAGCACGCCAGGGGTCCTGGGGGCTTTCTTT; CDR3: CASSTPGVLGAFF
size: -; D: -; V: TRBV21-1; J: TRBJ2-1; DNA: TGTGCCAGCAGCAAAGGAGAAGGGCGGGCGGAGGGTCGCTCCTACAATGAGCAGTTCTTC; CDR3: CASSKGEGRAEGRSYNEQFF
size: few; D: -; V: TRBV6-5; J: TRBJ2-2; DNA: TGTGCCAGCAGTTTTAGACGTCTAGCAACCGGGGAGCTGTTTTTT; CDR3: CASSFRRLATGELFF
size: -; D: -; V: TRBV27; J: TRBJ1-5; DNA: TGTGCCAGCAGTTTACGGGGGGATTATAGCAATCAGCCCCAGCATTTT; CDR3: CASSLRGDYSNQPQHF
size: -; D: -; V: TRBV9; J: TRBJ1-4; DNA: TGTGCCAGCAGCCCTGGGGCCCAAAATGAAAAACTGTTTTTT; CDR3: CASSPGAQNEKLFF
size: -; D: TRBD1; V: TRBV6-5; J: TRBJ1-2; DNA: TGTGCCAGCAGTTACTCGTACAGGGGGCAGGGTGGCTACACCTTC; CDR3: CASSYSYRGQGGYTF
size: -; D: -; V: TRBV18; J: TRBJ1-1; DNA: TGTGCCAGCTCACCACCGTCCTTTGACACTGAAGCTTTCTTT; CDR3: CASSPPSFDTEAFF
size: -; D: -; V: TRBV9; J: TRBJ2-3; DNA: TGTGCCAGCAGCACCACAGGAACGCAGTATTTT; CDR3: CASSTTGTQYF